This TCR beta chain appears in the sequencing data of a study of shared clonotypes between healthy human individuals. The overall study: Ranging from 18 to 49 in age, donors were two women and a few men.

This clone was observed at least ten times. Samples left unsorted employed 80 million to 95 million PBMCs for genomic DNA. Over several immunoSEQ plates, each subset's genomic DNA was distributed in even portions. As originally analysed: As immunoSEQ supplied junction-only sequences (without quality scores), filtering differed. Sequencing used immunoSEQ multiplex PCR; TCRdb keeps in-frame clones, though not all of them. V and J calls plus clone size are reproduced from that table; the DNA served to infer D and trimming. Of about 490,000 clones listed, around three quarters were seen once; the top ten hold about an eighth. The CDR3 is 16 amino acids. V lost 5 bases, J lost 0 bases, and 7 bases stayed unmatched. Germline loops: CDR1 WNHNN, CDR2 SYGVQD (reference sequence).

The receptor's source is a middle-aged woman in good health. Some clones in this sample may be carry-over from other donors' samples. The chain is built from TRBV10-1 and TRBJ2-7, with 10 bases identical to TRBD2. The material sequenced was PBMCs. The CDR3 DNA reads TGCGCCAGCAGTCCTTCTACTAGCGGGATCTCCTACGAGCAGTACTTC. Translated: CASSPSTSGISYEQYF.